This T cell receptor (beta chain) derives from a study of blood T cell repertoires in COVID-19. CDR3 size: 14 residues. Germline V CDR1 and CDR2: SEHNR, FQNEAQ (reference sequence). The ends lost 1 base at V and 7 bases at J; junction bases unmatched: 3. The data were produced by immunoSEQ multiplex PCR, yet TCRdb's version contains in-frame clones alone and is incomplete. This table holds around 420,000 clones, 88% found once. This receptor was identified in a woman between 40 and 50 years old with acute COVID-19. The chain employs TRBV7-9 and TRBJ1-5; TRBD1 matches at 8 bases. The sequenced material came from PBMCs or T cells enriched from blood (not recorded which). CDR3 region: CASSLGQGLQPQHF. Written as DNA, the CDR3 is TGTGCCAGCAGCTTAGGACAGGGGCTACAGCCCCAGCATTTT.